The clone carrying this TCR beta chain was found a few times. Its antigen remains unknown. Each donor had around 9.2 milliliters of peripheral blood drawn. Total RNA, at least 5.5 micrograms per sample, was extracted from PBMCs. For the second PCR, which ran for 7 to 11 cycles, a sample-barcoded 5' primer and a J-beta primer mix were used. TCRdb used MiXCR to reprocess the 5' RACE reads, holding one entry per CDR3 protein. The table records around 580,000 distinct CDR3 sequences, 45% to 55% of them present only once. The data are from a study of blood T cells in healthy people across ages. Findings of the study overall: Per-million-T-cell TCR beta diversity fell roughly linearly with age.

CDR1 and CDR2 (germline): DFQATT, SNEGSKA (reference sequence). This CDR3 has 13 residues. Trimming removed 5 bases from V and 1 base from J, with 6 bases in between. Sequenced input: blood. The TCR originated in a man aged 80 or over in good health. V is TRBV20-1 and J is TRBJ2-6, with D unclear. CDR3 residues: CSARRSGANVLTF. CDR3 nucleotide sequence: TGCAGTGCTCGGAGATCTGGGGCCAACGTCCTGACTTTC.